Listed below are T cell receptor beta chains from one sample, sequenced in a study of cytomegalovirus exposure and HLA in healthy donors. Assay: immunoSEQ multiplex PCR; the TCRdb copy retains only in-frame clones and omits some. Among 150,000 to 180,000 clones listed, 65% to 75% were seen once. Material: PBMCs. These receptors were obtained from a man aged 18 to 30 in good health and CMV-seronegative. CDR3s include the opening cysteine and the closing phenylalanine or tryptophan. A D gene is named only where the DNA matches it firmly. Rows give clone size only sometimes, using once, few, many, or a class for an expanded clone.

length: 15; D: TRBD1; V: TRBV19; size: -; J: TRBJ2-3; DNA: TGTGCCAGTAGTCACCGGGACAGAGATACAGATACGCAGTATTTT; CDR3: CASSHRDRDTDTQYF
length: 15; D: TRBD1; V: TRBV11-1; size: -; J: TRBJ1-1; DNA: TGTGCCAGCAGCTTATGGAGGACAGGGAGCACTGAAGCTTTCTTT; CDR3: CASSLWRTGSTEAFF
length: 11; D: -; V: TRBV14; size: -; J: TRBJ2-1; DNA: TGTGCCAGCAGCCACGGAGGTGAGCAGTTCTTC; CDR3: CASSHGGEQFF
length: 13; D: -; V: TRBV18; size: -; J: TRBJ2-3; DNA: TGTGCCAGCTCACCTGAAGATAGAGGTACGCAGTATTTT; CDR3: CASSPEDRGTQYF
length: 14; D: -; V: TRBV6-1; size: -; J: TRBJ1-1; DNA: TGTGCCAGCAGTGAAGGAGTTATGAACACTGAAGCTTTCTTT; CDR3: CASSEGVMNTEAFF
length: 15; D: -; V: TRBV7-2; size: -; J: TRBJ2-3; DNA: TGTGCCAGCAGCTCGTTCGGGTCTAGCACAGATACGCAGTATTTT; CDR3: CASSSFGSSTDTQYF
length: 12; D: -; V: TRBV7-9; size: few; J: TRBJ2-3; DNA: TGTGCCAGCAGCTTAGCGCGGGATACGCAGTATTTT; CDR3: CASSLARDTQYF
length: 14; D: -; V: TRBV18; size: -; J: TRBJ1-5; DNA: TGTGCCAGCTCTATCGAGTCTAGCAATCAGCCCCAGCATTTT; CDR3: CASSIESSNQPQHF
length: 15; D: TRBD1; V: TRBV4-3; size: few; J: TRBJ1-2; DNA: TGCGCCAGCAGCCAAACCGCGACAGGGGGCTATGGCTACACCTTC; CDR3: CASSQTATGGYGYTF
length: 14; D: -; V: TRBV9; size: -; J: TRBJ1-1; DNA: TGTGCCAGCAGCCAAACAGGGCTTGGTACTGAAGCTTTCTTT; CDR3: CASSQTGLGTEAFF
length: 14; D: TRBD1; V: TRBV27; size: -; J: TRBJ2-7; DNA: TGTGCCAGCATGAAAGGGACAGCCTCCTACGAGCAGTACTTC; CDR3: CASMKGTASYEQYF
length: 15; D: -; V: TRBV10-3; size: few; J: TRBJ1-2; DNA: TGTGCCATCAGTGAGTATCCGGACACGAGTTATGGCTACACCTTC; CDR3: CAISEYPDTSYGYTF
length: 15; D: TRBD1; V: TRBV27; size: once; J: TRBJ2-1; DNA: TGTGCCAGCAGCCCCGGGACAGGGGGGCGCAATGAGCAGTTCTTC; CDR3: CASSPGTGGRNEQFF
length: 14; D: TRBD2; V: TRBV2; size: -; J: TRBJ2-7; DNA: TGTGCCAGCAGTGAAGGGGGGGGGTTCTACGAGCAGTACTTC; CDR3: CASSEGGGFYEQYF
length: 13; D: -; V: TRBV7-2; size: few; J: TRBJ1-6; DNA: TGTGCCAGCAGCCCCGGCCTTAGCTCACCCCTCCACTTT; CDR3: CASSPGLSSPLHF
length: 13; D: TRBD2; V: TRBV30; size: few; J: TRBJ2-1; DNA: TGTGCCTGGAGTGGACTAGCGGACAATGAGCAGTTCTTC; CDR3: CAWSGLADNEQFF
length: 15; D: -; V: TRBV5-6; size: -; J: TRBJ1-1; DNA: TGTGCCAGCAGCTTCGGTAGGAGACTGAACACTGAAGCTTTCTTT; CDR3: CASSFGRRLNTEAFF
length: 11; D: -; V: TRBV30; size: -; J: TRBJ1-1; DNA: TGTGCCTGGAGTAAGAGGACTGAAGCTTTCTTT; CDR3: CAWSKRTEAFF
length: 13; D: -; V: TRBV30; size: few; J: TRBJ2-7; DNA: TGTGCCTGGAGTGGTTACGGTTCCTACGAGCAGTACTTC; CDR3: CAWSGYGSYEQYF
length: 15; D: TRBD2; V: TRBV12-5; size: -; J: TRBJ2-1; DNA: TGTGCTAGTGGTCCAGGACTAGCGGATGTCAATGAGCAGTTCTTC; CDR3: CASGPGLADVNEQFF
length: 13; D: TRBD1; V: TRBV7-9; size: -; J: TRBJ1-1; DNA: TGTGCCAGCAGCTTGGGACAGGCTCCTGAAGCTTTCTTT; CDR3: CASSLGQAPEAFF
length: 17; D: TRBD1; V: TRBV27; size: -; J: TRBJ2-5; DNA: TGTGCCAGCAGTTTGGGACAGGGGGCATATGTCCAAGAGACCCAGTACTTC; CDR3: CASSLGQGAYVQETQYF
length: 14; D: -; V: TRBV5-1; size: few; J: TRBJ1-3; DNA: TGCGCCAGCAGCTTCGACAGCTCTGGAAACACCATATATTTT; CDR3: CASSFDSSGNTIYF
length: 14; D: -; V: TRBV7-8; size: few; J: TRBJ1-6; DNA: TGTGCCAGCAGCTTATTGTCATATAATTCACCCCTCCACTTT; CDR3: CASSLLSYNSPLHF
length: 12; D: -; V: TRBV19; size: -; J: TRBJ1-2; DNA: TGTGCCAGTACCCTCGGGGGCTATGGCTACACCTTC; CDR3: CASTLGGYGYTF
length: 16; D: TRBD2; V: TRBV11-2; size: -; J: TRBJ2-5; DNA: TGTGCCAGCAGCCCCTTAGCGACTAGCGGGGGAGAGACCCAGTACTTC; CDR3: CASSPLATSGGETQYF
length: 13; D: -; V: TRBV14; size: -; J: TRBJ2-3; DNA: TGTGCCAGCAGCCGACAATTTTCGGTTACGCAGTATTTT; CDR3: CASSRQFSVTQYF
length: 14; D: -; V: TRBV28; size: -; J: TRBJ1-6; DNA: TGTGCCAGCAGCATCAGGGTAAATAATTCACCCCTCCACTTT; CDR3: CASSIRVNNSPLHF
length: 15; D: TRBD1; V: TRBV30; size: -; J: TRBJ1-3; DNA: TGTGCCTGGACAAGACAGGGGTTAGGAGGAAACACCATATATTTT; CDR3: CAWTRQGLGGNTIYF
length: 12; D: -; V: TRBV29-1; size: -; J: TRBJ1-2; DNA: TGCAGCGTTAGGAGGGGCAGGAATGGCTACACCTTC; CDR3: CSVRRGRNGYTF
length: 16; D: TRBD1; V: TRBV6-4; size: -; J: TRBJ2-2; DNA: TGTGCCAGCAGTGACTCAGGACAGGCGAACACCGGGGAGCTGTTTTTT; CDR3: CASSDSGQANTGELFF
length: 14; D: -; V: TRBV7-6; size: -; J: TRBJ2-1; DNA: TGTGCCAGCAGCTTACAGGGCTTGGACAATGAGCAGTTCTTC; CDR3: CASSLQGLDNEQFF
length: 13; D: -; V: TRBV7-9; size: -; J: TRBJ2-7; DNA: TGTGCCAGCAGCCCAGAAACCCCATACGAGCAGTACTTC; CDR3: CASSPETPYEQYF
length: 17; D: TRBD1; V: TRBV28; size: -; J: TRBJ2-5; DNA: TGTGCCAGCAGTTTGCCCCATAAGACAGGGTACCAAGAGACCCAGTACTTC; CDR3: CASSLPHKTGYQETQYF
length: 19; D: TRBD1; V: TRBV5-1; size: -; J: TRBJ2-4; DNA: TGCGCCAGCAGCCCAACCGGGACAGGGGGTCCTGTGGCCAAAAACAGTCAGTACTTC; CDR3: CASSPTGTGGPVAKNSQYF
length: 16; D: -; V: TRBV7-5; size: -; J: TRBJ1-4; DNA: TGTGTCAGAAGCTTAAGGCAGGGGCCCACTAATGAAAAACTGTTTTTT; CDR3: CVRSLRQGPTNEKLFF
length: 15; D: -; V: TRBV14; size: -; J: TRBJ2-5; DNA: TGTGCCAGCAGCCAATGGGCAGGGCCCCAAGAGACCCAGTACTTC; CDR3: CASSQWAGPQETQYF
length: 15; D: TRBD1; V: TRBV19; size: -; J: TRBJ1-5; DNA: TGTGCCAGTACCCACGACAGGGGGCTGTCTCAGCCCCAGCATTTT; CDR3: CASTHDRGLSQPQHF